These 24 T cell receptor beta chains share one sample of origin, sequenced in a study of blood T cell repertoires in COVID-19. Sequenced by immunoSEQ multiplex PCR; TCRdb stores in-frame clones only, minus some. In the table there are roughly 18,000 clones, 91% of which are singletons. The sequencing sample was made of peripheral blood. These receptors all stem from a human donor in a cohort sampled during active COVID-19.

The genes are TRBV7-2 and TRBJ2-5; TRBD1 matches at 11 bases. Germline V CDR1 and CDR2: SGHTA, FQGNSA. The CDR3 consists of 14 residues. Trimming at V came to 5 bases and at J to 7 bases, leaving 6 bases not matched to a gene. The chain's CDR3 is CASSPGQGAGTQYF. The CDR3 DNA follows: TGTGCCAGCAGCCCAGGACAGGGGGCAGGGACCCAGTACTTC.

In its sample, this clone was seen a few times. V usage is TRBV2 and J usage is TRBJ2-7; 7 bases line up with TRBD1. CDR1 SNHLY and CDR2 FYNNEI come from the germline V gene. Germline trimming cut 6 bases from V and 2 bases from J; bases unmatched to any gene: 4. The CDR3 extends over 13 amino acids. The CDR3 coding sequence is TGTGCCAGCAGGAGGGGACAGCCCTACGAGCAGTACTTC. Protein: CASRRGQPYEQYF.

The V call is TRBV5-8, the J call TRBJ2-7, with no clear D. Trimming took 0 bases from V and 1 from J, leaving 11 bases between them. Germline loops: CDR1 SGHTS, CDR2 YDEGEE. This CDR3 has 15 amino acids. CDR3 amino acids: CASSLGSWASYEQYF. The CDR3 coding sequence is TGTGCCAGCAGCTTGGGAAGCTGGGCGTCCTACGAGCAGTACTTC.

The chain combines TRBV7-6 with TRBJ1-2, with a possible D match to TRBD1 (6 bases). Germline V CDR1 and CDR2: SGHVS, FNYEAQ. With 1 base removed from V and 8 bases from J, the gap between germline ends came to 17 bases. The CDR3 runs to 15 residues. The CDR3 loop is CASSLEARGIGGYTF. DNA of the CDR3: TGTGCCAGCAGCTTAGAGGCCAGGGGAATAGGGGGCTACACCTTC.

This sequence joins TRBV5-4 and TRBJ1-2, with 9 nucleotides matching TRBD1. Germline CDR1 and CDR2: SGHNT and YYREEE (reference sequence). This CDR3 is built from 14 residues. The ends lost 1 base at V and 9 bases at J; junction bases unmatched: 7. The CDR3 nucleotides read TGTGCCAGCAGCTTGCGTCGTACAGGGGGCAGCTACACCTTC. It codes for CASSLRRTGGSYTF.

The CDR3 protein is CSVVKTGDLYEQYF. The CDR3, as DNA: TGCAGCGTGGTTAAAACAGGGGATTTATACGAGCAGTACTTC. The rearrangement links TRBV29-1 to TRBJ2-7, with 7 bases identical to TRBD1. CDR1 is SQVTM and CDR2 is ANQGSEA in the germline V gene. This CDR3 is built from 14 residues. J lost 4 bases, V lost 6 bases, and 12 bases had no gene match.

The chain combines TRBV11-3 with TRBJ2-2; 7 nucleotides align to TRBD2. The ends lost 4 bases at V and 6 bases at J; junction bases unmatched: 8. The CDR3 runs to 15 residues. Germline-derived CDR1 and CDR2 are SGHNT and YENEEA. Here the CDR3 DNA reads TGTGCCAGCAGCTCAAGGACTAGTTACTCCGGGGAGCTGTTTTTT. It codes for CASSSRTSYSGELFF.

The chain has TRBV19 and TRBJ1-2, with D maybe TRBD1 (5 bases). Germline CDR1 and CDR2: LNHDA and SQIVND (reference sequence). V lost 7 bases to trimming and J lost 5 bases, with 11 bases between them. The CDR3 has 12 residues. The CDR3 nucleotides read TGTGCCAGTACGGGGGGTTGGTATGGCTACACCTTC. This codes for CASTGGWYGYTF. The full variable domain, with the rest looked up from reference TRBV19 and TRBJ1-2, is DGGITQSPKYLFRKEGQNVTLSCEQNLNHDAMYWYRQDPGQGLRLIYYSQIVNDFQKGDIAEGYSVSREKKESFPLTVTSAQKNPTAFYLCASTGGWYGYTFGSGTRLTVV.

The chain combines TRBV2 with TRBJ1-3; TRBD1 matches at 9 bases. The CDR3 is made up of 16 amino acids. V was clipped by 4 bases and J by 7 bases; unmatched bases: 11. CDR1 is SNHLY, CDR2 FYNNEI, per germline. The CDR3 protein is CASSGAPGQGSNTIYF. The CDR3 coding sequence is TGTGCCAGCAGTGGCGCCCCGGGACAGGGTAGCAACACCATATATTTT.

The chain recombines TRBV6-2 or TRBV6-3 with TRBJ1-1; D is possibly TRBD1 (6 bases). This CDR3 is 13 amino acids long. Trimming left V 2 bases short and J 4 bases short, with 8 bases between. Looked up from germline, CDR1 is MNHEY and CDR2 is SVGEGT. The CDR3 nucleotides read TGTGCCAGCAGTTACGAGGGGGTCACTGAAGCTTTCTTT. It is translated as CASSYEGVTEAFF.

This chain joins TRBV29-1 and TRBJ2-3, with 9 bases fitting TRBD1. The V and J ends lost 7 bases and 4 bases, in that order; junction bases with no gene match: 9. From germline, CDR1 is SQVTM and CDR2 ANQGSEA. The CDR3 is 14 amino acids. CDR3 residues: CSATTGGAADTQYF. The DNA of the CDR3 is TGCAGCGCAACAACAGGGGGCGCGGCAGATACGCAGTATTTT.

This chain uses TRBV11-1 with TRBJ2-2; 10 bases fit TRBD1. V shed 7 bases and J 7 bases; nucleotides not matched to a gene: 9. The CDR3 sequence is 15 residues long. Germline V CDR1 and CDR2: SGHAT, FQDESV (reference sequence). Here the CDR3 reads CASTPWGTGDGELFF. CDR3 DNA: TGTGCCAGCACCCCCTGGGGGACAGGGGACGGGGAGCTGTTTTTT.

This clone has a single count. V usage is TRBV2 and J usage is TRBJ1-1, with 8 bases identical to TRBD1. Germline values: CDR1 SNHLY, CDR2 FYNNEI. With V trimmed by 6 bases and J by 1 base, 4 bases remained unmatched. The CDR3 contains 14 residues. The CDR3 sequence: CASSRTGRNTEAFF. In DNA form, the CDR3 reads TGTGCCAGCAGCCGGACAGGGAGGAACACTGAAGCTTTCTTT. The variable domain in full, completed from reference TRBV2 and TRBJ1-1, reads EPEVTQTPSHQVTQMGQEVILRCVPISNHLYFYWYRQILGQKVEFLVSFYNNEISEKSEIFDDQFSVERPDGSNFTLKIRSTKLEDSAMYFCASSRTGRNTEAFFGQGTRLTVV.

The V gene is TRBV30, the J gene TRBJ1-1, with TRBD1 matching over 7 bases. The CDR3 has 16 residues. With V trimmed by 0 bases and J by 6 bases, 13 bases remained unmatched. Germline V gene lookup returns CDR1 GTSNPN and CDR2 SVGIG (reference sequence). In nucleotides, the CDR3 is TGTGCCTGGAGTGTCGACAGGGCGCCTGTTGTTGCTGAAGCTTTCTTT. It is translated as CAWSVDRAPVVAEAFF.

The CDR3 bases are TGTGCTAGTGGGGAAGGAGAGGGGGCGAGGGAGACCCAGTACTTC. This codes for CASGEGEGARETQYF. The chain joins TRBV12-5 to TRBJ2-5, with 7 bases identical to TRBD1. The J segment lost 5 bases and the V segment lost 6 bases, leaving 12 bases of the junction unmatched. The CDR3 is made up of 15 amino acids. Germline V gene lookup returns CDR1 LGHNT and CDR2 FRNRAP.

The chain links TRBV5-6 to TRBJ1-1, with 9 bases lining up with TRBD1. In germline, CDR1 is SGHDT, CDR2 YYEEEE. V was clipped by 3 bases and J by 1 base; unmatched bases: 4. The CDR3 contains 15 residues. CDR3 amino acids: CASSWGQGSNTEAFF. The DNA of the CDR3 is TGTGCCAGCAGCTGGGGACAGGGTTCGAACACTGAAGCTTTCTTT.

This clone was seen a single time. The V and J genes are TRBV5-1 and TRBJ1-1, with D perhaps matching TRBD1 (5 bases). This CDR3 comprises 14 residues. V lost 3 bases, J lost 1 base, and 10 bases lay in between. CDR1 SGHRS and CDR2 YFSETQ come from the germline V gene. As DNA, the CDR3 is TGCGCCAGCAGCTCAGCGGGGGGGAACACTGAAGCTTTCTTT. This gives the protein CASSSAGGNTEAFF. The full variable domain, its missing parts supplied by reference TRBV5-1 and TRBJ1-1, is KAGVTQTPRYLIKTRGQQVTLSCSPISGHRSVSWYQQTPGQGLQFLFEYFSETQRNKGNFPGRFSGRQFSNSRSEMNVSTLELGDSALYLCASSSAGGNTEAFFGQGTRLTVV.

CDR3 sequence (DNA): TGTGCCAGCTCACTTAGTCCGGATCAGCCCCAGCATTTT. This encodes CASSLSPDQPQHF. V usage is TRBV18 and J usage is TRBJ1-5; no clear D. Per the germline V gene, CDR1 is KGHSH and CDR2 is LQKENI. The CDR3 contains 13 residues. Deletions cut 4 bases from V and 5 bases from J, with 9 bases between.

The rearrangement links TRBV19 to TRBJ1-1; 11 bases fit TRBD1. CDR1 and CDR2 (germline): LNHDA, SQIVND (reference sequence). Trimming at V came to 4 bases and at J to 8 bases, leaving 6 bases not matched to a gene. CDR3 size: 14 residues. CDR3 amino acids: CASSTGQGAGEAFF. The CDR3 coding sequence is TGTGCCAGTAGTACAGGACAGGGGGCGGGAGAAGCTTTCTTT.

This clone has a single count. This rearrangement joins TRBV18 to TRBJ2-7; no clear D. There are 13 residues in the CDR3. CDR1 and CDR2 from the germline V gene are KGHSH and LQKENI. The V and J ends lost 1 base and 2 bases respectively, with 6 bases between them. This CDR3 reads CASSPLVAYEQYF. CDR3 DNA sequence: TGTGCCAGCTCACCACTTGTCGCCTACGAGCAGTACTTC. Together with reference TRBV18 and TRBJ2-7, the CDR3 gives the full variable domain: NAGVMQNPRHLVRRRGQEARLRCSPMKGHSHVYWYRQLPEEGLKFMVYLQKENIIDESGMPKERFSAEFPKEGPSILRIQQVVRGDSAAYFCASSPLVAYEQYFGPGTRLTVT.

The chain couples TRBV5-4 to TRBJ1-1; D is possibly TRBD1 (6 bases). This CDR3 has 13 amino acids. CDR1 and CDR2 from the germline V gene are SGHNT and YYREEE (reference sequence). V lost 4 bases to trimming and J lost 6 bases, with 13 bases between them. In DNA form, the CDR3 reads TGTGCCAGCAGCCTACAGGGTTCCCCTGAAGCTTTCTTT. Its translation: CASSLQGSPEAFF.

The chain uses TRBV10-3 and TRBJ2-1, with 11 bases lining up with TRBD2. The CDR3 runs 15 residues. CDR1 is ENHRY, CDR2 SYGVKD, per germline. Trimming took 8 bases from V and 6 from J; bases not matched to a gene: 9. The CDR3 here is CAIAETSGSLNEQFF. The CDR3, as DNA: TGTGCCATCGCCGAAACTAGCGGGAGTCTCAATGAGCAGTTCTTC.

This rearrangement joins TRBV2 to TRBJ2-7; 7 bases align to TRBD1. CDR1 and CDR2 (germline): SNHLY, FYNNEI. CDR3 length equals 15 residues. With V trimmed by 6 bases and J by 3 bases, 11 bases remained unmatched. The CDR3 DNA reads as TGTGCCAGCAGGGCTGACAGGGTTATTCTCTACGAGCAGTACTTC. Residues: CASRADRVILYEQYF. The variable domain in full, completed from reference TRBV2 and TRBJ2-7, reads EPEVTQTPSHQVTQMGQEVILRCVPISNHLYFYWYRQILGQKVEFLVSFYNNEISEKSEIFDDQFSVERPDGSNFTLKIRSTKLEDSAMYFCASRADRVILYEQYFGPGTRLTVT.

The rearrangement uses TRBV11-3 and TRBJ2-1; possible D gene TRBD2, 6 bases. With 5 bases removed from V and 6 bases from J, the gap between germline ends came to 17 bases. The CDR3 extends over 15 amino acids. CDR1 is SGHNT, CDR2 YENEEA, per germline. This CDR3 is CASSPRGQGGNEQFF. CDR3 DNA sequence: TGTGCCAGCAGCCCGAGAGGGCAGGGAGGCAATGAGCAGTTCTTC.